The clone carrying this T cell receptor (beta chain) came up once. The record originates from a study of tumor-infiltrating lymphocytes in oesophageal squamous cell carcinoma. Via MiXCR, TCRdb re-called the PCR reads, giving one row per CDR3 protein. This repertoire shows approximately 9,700 distinct CDR3 sequences, approximately 59% found once; its top ten account for 30% to 35%. This CDR3 is built from 15 residues. The germline V gene has CDR1 LGHNT and CDR2 FRNRAP. The V and J ends lost 0 bases and 2 bases respectively, with 11 bases between them. This clonotype was sampled from a male donor with esophageal squamous cell carcinoma. The V gene is TRBV12-5, the J gene TRBJ2-7; no firm D call. Sequencing used esophageal tumor tissue. The CDR3 sequence is CASGLVMVSAYEQYF. The CDR3 DNA reads as TGTGCTAGTGGTTTGGTAATGGTATCGGCCTACGAGCAGTACTTC.